The 25 T cell receptor beta chains below come from one sample, sequenced in a study of T cells in Graves' hyperthyroidism and ophthalmopathy. Amplified regions were TCR beta CDR3 sequences from RNA transcripts. The HTBI primer set drove a first-round RT-PCR of the TCR CDR3. Each CDR3 protein is one row after TCRdb ran MiXCR on the multiplex PCR reads. The sample contains roughly 250,000 distinct CDR3 sequences, 15% to 20% of which appear only once. Source material: blood. The receptors come from a woman younger than 30 with Graves' ophthalmopathy.

This clonotype was detected ten times or more. The chain uses TRBV28 and TRBJ1-1; TRBD1 is a possible D gene (6 bases). The V end lost 5 bases, the J end lost 5 bases, and 15 bases lay between the germline ends. The CDR3 length is 14 residues. The germline V gene has CDR1 MDHEN and CDR2 SYDVKM. DNA for the CDR3: TGTGCCAGCAGTCCTATCGGGGGGGCAACTGAAGCTTTCTTT. The encoded protein is CASSPIGGATEAFF.

This clonotype was seen only a few times. The rearrangement uses TRBV9 and TRBJ2-1; TRBD2 agrees at 8 bases. The ends lost 2 bases at V and 7 bases at J; junction bases unmatched: 8. The CDR3 runs 15 residues. Germline loops: CDR1 SGDLS, CDR2 YYNGEE. The CDR3 DNA follows: TGTGCCAGCAGCGTCGCCGGGACTAGTGGAAATGAGCAGTTCTTC. This sequence encodes CASSVAGTSGNEQFF.

This clonotype was counted at least ten times. The chain links TRBV12-3 or TRBV12-4 to TRBJ2-7; possible D gene TRBD2, 6 bases. The CDR3 sequence is 17 residues long. Trimming took 1 base from V and 1 from J, leaving 17 bases between them. This CDR3 is CASSLVGGRASSYEQYF. DNA of the CDR3: TGTGCCAGCAGTTTAGTCGGAGGGCGTGCCTCGTCCTACGAGCAGTACTTC.

In its sample, this clonotype was seen many times. The chain links TRBV20-1 to TRBJ2-2; D uncertain. Per the germline V gene, CDR1 is DFQATT and CDR2 is SNEGSKA (reference sequence). This CDR3 comprises 12 residues. Trimming left V 1 base short and J 6 bases short, with 6 bases between. In nucleotides, the CDR3 is TGCAGTGCTAGAGGGACCGCCGGGGAGCTGTTTTTT. Encoded protein: CSARGTAGELFF.

This clonotype was recorded many times. This sequence joins TRBV6-2 or TRBV6-3 and TRBJ2-3; 11 positions match TRBD2. V was clipped by 6 bases and J by 5 bases; unmatched bases: 13. This CDR3 contains 17 residues. CDR1 is MNHEY and CDR2 is SVGEGT in the germline V gene. This chain's CDR3 is CASSPESSGRPRDTQYF. The CDR3 coding sequence is TGTGCCAGCAGCCCCGAATCTAGCGGGAGGCCCAGAGATACGCAGTATTTT.

This clonotype was counted ten times or more. The gene calls are TRBV28 and TRBJ2-7; D might be TRBD1 (5 bases). In germline, CDR1 is MDHEN, CDR2 SYDVKM. This CDR3 has 13 amino acids. Trimming took off 5 bases at V and 6 bases at J, with 14 bases between the two ends. The DNA of the CDR3 is TGTGCCAGCAGTCGAACAGGTCTCGGCGAGCAGTACTTC. This encodes CASSRTGLGEQYF.

CDR3: CSAREWGGRGADTQYF. The CDR3 nucleotides read TGCAGTGCTAGAGAATGGGGCGGGAGAGGTGCAGATACGCAGTATTTT. The chain uses TRBV20-1 and TRBJ2-3; 7 bases map to TRBD2. The CDR3 contains 16 residues. Unmatched junction bases numbered 10, after V lost 0 bases and J lost 4 bases. The germline V gene encodes CDR1 DFQATT and CDR2 SNEGSKA (reference sequence).

This clonotype has a count of ten or more. The chain has TRBV6-4 and TRBJ2-1; TRBD2 agrees at 13 bases. With 2 bases clipped from V and 8 bases from J, the junction kept 0 bases outside the gene matches. CDR1 is MRHNA and CDR2 is SNTAGT in the germline V gene. The CDR3 runs 14 residues. The CDR3 loop is CASSDGLAGDEQFF. Written as DNA, the CDR3 is TGTGCCAGCAGTGACGGACTAGCGGGAGATGAGCAGTTCTTC.

Ten or more counts support this clonotype. The chain recombines TRBV5-1 with TRBJ2-2, with D tentatively TRBD2 (5 bases). Per the germline V gene, CDR1 is SGHRS and CDR2 is YFSETQ. The V and J ends lost 0 bases and 0 bases respectively, with 12 bases between them. The CDR3 is 17 residues long. DNA of the CDR3: TGCGCCAGCAGCTTGGACTCCGGCGGGCCGAACACCGGGGAGCTGTTTTTT. Translating gives CASSLDSGGPNTGELFF.

This clonotype appeared many times. The chain is built from TRBV27 and TRBJ1-4; 11 bases are a match to TRBD1. Germline trimming cut 6 bases from V and 6 bases from J; bases unmatched to any gene: 3. This CDR3 is built from 14 residues. Germline CDR1 MNHEY, CDR2 SMNVEV (reference sequence). Written as DNA, the CDR3 is TGTGCCAGCAGGCGGACAGGGGGCCATGAAAAACTGTTTTTT. Amino acids: CASRRTGGHEKLFF.

This clonotype was observed many times. V gene TRBV6-1 combines with J gene TRBJ1-1, with D uncertain. Trimming stripped 5 bases from V and 1 base from J, with 5 bases between. The V gene's germline CDR1 is MNHNS and CDR2 SASEGT. The CDR3 contains 12 residues. The CDR3, as DNA: TGTGCCAGCAGTCCGGCGAACACTGAAGCTTTCTTT. It encodes CASSPANTEAFF.

In its sample, this clonotype was seen many times. V is TRBV28 and J is TRBJ1-1; 9 nucleotides align to TRBD1. The length of the CDR3 is 20 residues. V was pared by 2 bases and J by 1 base, with 17 bases of the junction left unmatched. The germline V gene has CDR1 MDHEN and CDR2 SYDVKM. The CDR3 loop is CASSLTLTPATQGANTEAFF. The CDR3 bases are TGTGCCAGCAGTTTAACTCTGACCCCCGCCACACAGGGGGCGAACACTGAAGCTTTCTTT.

This clonotype was detected only once. Given a much more abundant clone one base away, this may be a read error. The V gene is TRBV27, the J gene TRBJ2-1; 16 positions match TRBD2. V was clipped by 3 bases and J by 10 bases; unmatched bases: 9. The germline V gene encodes CDR1 MNHEY and CDR2 SMNVEV (reference sequence). The CDR3 consists of 17 residues. CDR3 in amino acids: CASSLGSGTSGRGEQFF. The CDR3 DNA reads as TGTGCCAGCAGTTTGGGTTCCGGGACTAGCGGGAGGGGGGAGCAGTTCTTC.

This rearrangement joins TRBV13 to TRBJ2-7; 9 positions match TRBD1. In germline, CDR1 is PRHDT, CDR2 FYEKMQ (reference sequence). Germline trimming cut 5 bases from V and 4 bases from J; bases unmatched to any gene: 9. CDR3 length equals 15 residues. The CDR3 nucleotides read TGTGCCAGCAGCCAGGGGACAGGGAGTGGGTACGAGCAGTACTTC. It specifies CASSQGTGSGYEQYF.

This clonotype was observed many times. This chain uses TRBV9 with TRBJ1-2; 10 positions agree with TRBD1. Germline V gives CDR1 SGDLS, CDR2 YYNGEE. The junction had 8 bases not matched to a gene; V was cut back by 3 bases and J by 6 bases. The CDR3 runs 15 residues. DNA of the CDR3: TGTGCCAGCAGCGAGCTCGACAGGGGGCGAGATGGCTACACCTTC. Protein sequence: CASSELDRGRDGYTF.

This clonotype was counted many times. The gene calls are TRBV19 and TRBJ2-3; a possible D gene is TRBD1 (6 bases). In germline, CDR1 is LNHDA, CDR2 SQIVND (reference sequence). This CDR3 comprises 15 residues. Trimming shortened V by 5 bases and J by 2 bases, and 14 bases separated the two germline ends. The CDR3 DNA follows: TGTGCCAGTAGTGGCCTGACAGGCATCACAGATACGCAGTATTTT. It is translated as CASSGLTGITDTQYF.

This clonotype came up many times. The chain combines TRBV11-1 with TRBJ2-7, with TRBD1 as a possible D gene (6 bases). This CDR3 spans 16 amino acids. Between the trimmed V and J ends, which lost 0 bases and 3 bases, there was a span of 15 bases. Germline loops: CDR1 SGHAT, CDR2 FQDESV (reference sequence). CDR3 residues: CASSLAPGQQGYEQYF. For the CDR3, the DNA is TGTGCCAGCAGCTTAGCGCCGGGACAACAAGGCTACGAGCAGTACTTC. The full variable domain, with the rest looked up from reference TRBV11-1 and TRBJ2-7, is EAEVAQSPRYKITEKSQAVAFWCDPISGHATLYWYRQILGQGPELLVQFQDESVVDDSQLPKDRFSAERLKGVDSTLKIQPAELGDSAMYLCASSLAPGQQGYEQYFGPGTRLTVT.

This clonotype was found many times. The chain recombines TRBV6-1 with TRBJ2-3; the match to TRBD2 covers 9 bases. CDR3 length equals 16 residues. The V gene's germline CDR1 is MNHNS and CDR2 SASEGT. Trimming removed 4 bases from V and 0 bases from J; junction bases left unmatched: 5. CDR3 nucleotides: TGTGCCAGCAGTGGGACTAGCGTCACTAGCACAGATACGCAGTATTTT. As protein: CASSGTSVTSTDTQYF.

This clonotype was recorded at least ten times. This rearrangement joins TRBV28 to TRBJ1-6; 7 positions agree with TRBD1. The V gene end was trimmed by 7 bases and the J gene end by 9 bases; junction bases not matched to a gene: 9. The CDR3 runs 14 residues. Germline lookup yields CDR1 MDHEN and CDR2 SYDVKM. CDR3 residues: CASTPRQGGSPLHF. For the CDR3, the DNA is TGTGCCAGCACCCCCCGGCAGGGGGGTTCACCCCTCCACTTT.

There are many counts of this clonotype. The chain recombines TRBV7-6 with TRBJ2-2; D not resolved. Germline CDR1 is SGHVS and CDR2 is FNYEAQ. Deletions cut 7 bases from V and 2 bases from J, with 11 bases between. CDR3 length: 14 residues. This CDR3 is CASKPGLNTGELFF. CDR3 coding DNA: TGTGCCAGCAAGCCAGGTTTAAACACCGGGGAGCTGTTTTTT.

This clonotype was seen only a few times. A read error is possible here, since a much larger clone lies one base away. The chain links TRBV6-1 to TRBJ2-1; the D is unclear. The CDR3 loop spans 14 amino acids. Trimming took 10 bases from V and 7 from J, leaving 20 bases between them. From germline, CDR1 is MNHNS and CDR2 SASEGT. The CDR3 protein is CANSPWTGRNEQFF. The CDR3 DNA reads as TGTGCCAACAGCCCCTGGACCGGCCGTAATGAGCAGTTCTTC.

This clonotype was seen a few times. The chain has TRBV4-3 and TRBJ1-2; no clear D. Germline V CDR1 and CDR2: LGHNA, YSLEER. The CDR3 covers 17 residues. Trimming took 0 bases from V and 5 from J, leaving 19 bases between them. The CDR3 protein is CASSQDDGGELGYGYTF. CDR3 DNA: TGCGCCAGCAGCCAAGATGACGGCGGGGAGTTGGGATATGGCTACACCTTC.

The chain couples TRBV12-3 or TRBV12-4 to TRBJ1-5, with 8 bases fitting TRBD1. Trimming took 5 bases from V and 7 from J; bases not matched to a gene: 10. CDR3 length: 15 amino acids. CDR3 DNA: TGTGCCAGCAGTCTCGGCCAGGGGGCCACACAGCCCCAGCATTTT. Translating gives CASSLGQGATQPQHF.

Details on this clonotype: A much more abundant neighbour one base away suggests this may be a read error. The V gene is TRBV28, the J gene TRBJ2-6; D may be TRBD1 (5 bases). This CDR3 has 16 amino acids. Germline V gene data show CDR1 as MDHEN and CDR2 as SYDVKM. The CDR3 protein is CASSFRRISGANVPTF. The CDR3 DNA reads as TGTGCCAGCAGCTTTCGAAGGATCTCTGGGGCCAACGTCCCGACTTTC.

This clonotype was seen many times. CDR3 in DNA: TGTGCCAGCAACACCGGGACTAACCACAATGAGCAGTTCTTC. Translating it yields CASNTGTNHNEQFF. V usage is TRBV11-2 and J usage is TRBJ2-1, with TRBD2 identical over 7 bases. V trimming: 7 bases; J trimming: 5 bases; junction bases outside the gene matches: 8. The CDR3 totals 14 residues. Germline loops: CDR1 SGHAT, CDR2 FQNNGV.